This T cell receptor (beta chain) appears in the sequencing data of a study of T cell responses to AZD1222 COVID-19 vaccine. On this clone: Its specificity is unknown.

Trimming cost V 0 bases and J 7 bases, with 15 bases left between them. Germline V gene lookup returns CDR1 LNHDA and CDR2 SQIVND (reference sequence). The CDR3 is made up of 15 amino acids. Study-level results: Spike-specific TCR breadth and depth grew following two AZD1222 doses. The peak T cell response came first, and repertoires were sampled only after it.

Only in-frame clones appear in the TCRdb table, and some are missing; sequencing was by immunoSEQ multiplex PCR. The sample lists about 79,000 clones; about 84% were seen once. The TCR was taken from an adult in good health. This sample comprised peripheral blood, obtained on day 0 of AZD1222 vaccination. This chain connects TRBV19 to TRBJ1-1; a possible D gene is TRBD1 (5 bases). The CDR3 bases are TGTGCCAGTAGTATAGATACACGGGGGGTTCGTGAAGCTTTCTTT. Its translation: CASSIDTRGVREAFF.